The 31 T cell receptor beta chains presented below share a single source sample, sequenced in a study of monozygotic twins with inflammatory bowel disease. After re-calling the 5' RACE reads, TCRdb lists one entry per CDR3 protein, DNA absent. The sample includes approximately 400,000 distinct CDR3 sequences. Material for sequencing was blood. The receptors derive from a human donor with ulcerative colitis or Crohn's disease, or a healthy co-twin of an affected twin (not recorded which).

The chain links TRBV20-1 to TRBJ1-5. CDR3 size: 19 residues. Germline V gene lookup returns CDR1 DFQATT and CDR2 SNEGSKA (reference sequence). CDR3 region: CSARGGFKTRDYSNQPQHF.

The J gene is TRBJ2-1, the V gene TRBV20-1; TCRdb calls TRBD1, which cannot be checked without DNA. Germline V lookup: CDR1 DFQATT, CDR2 SNEGSKA (reference sequence). This CDR3 is 18 amino acids long. CDR3 in amino acids: CSARTPGRGGIYYNEQFF.

The rearrangement joins TRBV7-2 to TRBJ2-7; TCRdb designates TRBD1, a call that cannot be tested without DNA. The CDR3 is made up of 12 amino acids. In germline, CDR1 is SGHTA, CDR2 FQGNSA. The CDR3 loop is CASSSLGAEQYF.

The chain has TRBV12-3 or TRBV12-4 and TRBJ1-6. The CDR3 is 12 amino acids. The CDR3 loop is CASSLTNSPLHF.

This chain uses TRBV3-1 with TRBJ2-1; the D call from TCRdb, TRBD2, cannot be confirmed without DNA. From germline, CDR1 is LGHDT and CDR2 YNNKEL (reference sequence). This CDR3 is 14 amino acids long. The CDR3 reads CASSIGGSYNEQFF.

The chain joins TRBV20-1 to TRBJ1-5; TCRdb designates TRBD1, a call that cannot be tested without DNA. The CDR3 covers 13 residues. Germline CDR1 reads DFQATT; CDR2 reads SNEGSKA (reference sequence). Here the CDR3 reads CSAAGTNNQPQHF.

The chain carries TRBV27 and TRBJ2-2; TCRdb returns TRBD1, unconfirmable since there is no DNA. This CDR3 is 16 amino acids long. Germline-derived CDR1 and CDR2 are MNHEY and SMNVEV (reference sequence). The CDR3 reads CASSPLLRERAGELFF.

The CDR3 loop reads CASSSLRRFSNEQFF. This chain links TRBV28 with TRBJ2-1; absent DNA, TCRdb's TRBD2 call cannot be checked. CDR3 length: 15 residues. Germline lookup yields CDR1 MDHEN and CDR2 SYDVKM.

CDR3 amino acids: CASSRPGGEQFF. V gene TRBV7-2 combines with J gene TRBJ2-1; no DNA is available, so the TRBD1 call from TCRdb remains unchecked. The germline CDR1 and CDR2 sequences are SGHTA and FQGNSA. The CDR3 is made up of 12 amino acids.

This chain joins TRBV9 and TRBJ2-1; TCRdb returns TRBD1, unconfirmable since there is no DNA. This CDR3 comprises 14 residues. Per the germline V gene, CDR1 is SGDLS and CDR2 is YYNGEE. The CDR3 sequence is CASSVGQGANEQFF.

This chain uses TRBV7-2 with TRBJ2-5; the D call of TRBD2 rests on TCRdb alone, since no DNA is present to check it. Germline loops: CDR1 SGHTA, CDR2 FQGNSA. The CDR3 has 14 residues. Here the CDR3 reads CASSLAGREETQYF.

The chain couples TRBV7-6 to TRBJ2-5. The CDR3 is made up of 15 amino acids. Germline CDR1 reads SGHVS; CDR2 reads FNYEAQ. CDR3 in amino acids: CASSLSSGVGETQYF.

The V call is TRBV7-2, the J call TRBJ1-5; the TCRdb D gene call, TRBD1, has no DNA to confirm it. The CDR3 runs 12 residues. Per germline, CDR1 SGHTA and CDR2 FQGNSA. Here the CDR3 reads CASSLGGGPQHF.

The chain links TRBV5-6 to TRBJ2-2; TCRdb indicates TRBD1, and absent DNA this call remains unverified. Germline lookup yields CDR1 SGHDT and CDR2 YYEEEE. CDR3 length: 16 amino acids. CDR3 residues: CASVAKGTEGTGELFF. Full variable domain (remainder filled in from reference TRBV5-6 and TRBJ2-2): DAGVTQSPTHLIKTRGQQVTLRCSPKSGHDTVSWYQQALGQGPQFIFQYYEEEERQRGNFPDRFSGHQFPNYSSELNVNALLLGDSALYLCASVAKGTEGTGELFFGEGSRLTVL.

The chain is built from TRBV5-1 and TRBJ2-3; the TCRdb D gene call, TRBD1, has no DNA to confirm it. The CDR3 consists of 14 residues. Germline loops: CDR1 SGHRS, CDR2 YFSETQ. The CDR3 loop reads CASSLGTGVDTQYF.

The chain has TRBV6-2 or TRBV6-3 and TRBJ2-1. The CDR3 extends over 13 amino acids. Germline assignment: CDR1 MNHEY and CDR2 SVGEGT. The CDR3 is CASSSKHYNEQFF.

The CDR3 loop reads CASSLTGVDVLTF. The V gene is TRBV7-2, the J gene TRBJ2-6; TCRdb's D gene call, TRBD1, goes unchecked for lack of DNA. The CDR3 consists of 13 residues. In germline, CDR1 is SGHTA, CDR2 FQGNSA.

The chain recombines TRBV10-3 with TRBJ2-3. This CDR3 contains 12 residues. Germline CDR1 is ENHRY and CDR2 is SYGVKD. Here the CDR3 reads CAISDVGDTQYF.

The J gene is TRBJ1-2, the V gene TRBV5-1; TCRdb returns TRBD1, unconfirmable since there is no DNA. The CDR3 extends over 15 amino acids. CDR1 and CDR2 from the germline V gene are SGHRS and YFSETQ. The CDR3 here is CASSLGDSLAGGYTF. Full variable domain (missing parts from reference TRBV5-1 and TRBJ1-2): KAGVTQTPRYLIKTRGQQVTLSCSPISGHRSVSWYQQTPGQGLQFLFEYFSETQRNKGNFPGRFSGRQFSNSRSEMNVSTLELGDSALYLCASSLGDSLAGGYTFGSGTRLTVV.

The chain joins TRBV7-9 to TRBJ2-1; there is no DNA to check the TCRdb D call of TRBD1. The CDR3 contains 15 residues. Germline loops: CDR1 SEHNR, CDR2 FQNEAQ (reference sequence). The CDR3 spells CASSLGAGGHNEQFF.

CDR3 residues: CASSPAGGQGVYGYTF. The genes are TRBV28 and TRBJ1-2; TCRdb's assignment of TRBD1 cannot be checked, as there is no DNA. The length of the CDR3 is 16 residues. Looked up from germline, CDR1 is MDHEN and CDR2 is SYDVKM.

The rearrangement links TRBV6-5 to TRBJ2-1. The CDR3 spans 16 residues. Germline V gives CDR1 MNHEY, CDR2 SVGAGI. CDR3 region: CASSYLDSKRGNEQFF.

The chain carries TRBV7-8 and TRBJ1-4; the TRBD1 assignment by TCRdb is unverifiable without DNA. Germline V gene data show CDR1 as SGHVS and CDR2 as FQNEAQ. The CDR3 sequence is 15 residues long. The CDR3 loop reads CASSARTATNEKLFF.

This sequence joins TRBV7-2 and TRBJ2-3; the TCRdb D gene call, TRBD1, has no DNA to confirm it. Germline V lookup: CDR1 SGHTA, CDR2 FQGNSA. The CDR3 loop spans 14 amino acids. This CDR3 reads CASSLKSGTDTQYF.

The V gene is TRBV20-1, the J gene TRBJ1-1; TCRdb picks TRBD1, but there is no DNA to check that call. The germline gives CDR1 DFQATT, CDR2 SNEGSKA (reference sequence). The CDR3 extends over 12 amino acids. The CDR3 loop is CSVPTANTEAFF.

The J gene is TRBJ2-1, the V gene TRBV28; TCRdb outputs TRBD2, but without DNA this stays unchecked. CDR1 MDHEN and CDR2 SYDVKM come from the germline V gene. CDR3 length: 17 residues. CDR3 in amino acids: CASSPFSGTSGRAGGFF.

This chain connects TRBV7-3 to TRBJ2-5; TCRdb lists TRBD1, though no DNA is available to test this call. CDR3 size: 15 residues. Germline CDR1 reads SGHTA; CDR2 reads FQGTGA. CDR3 region: CASSLDRGGRETQYF.

The chain has TRBV5-1 and TRBJ1-1; the TCRdb D gene call, TRBD1, has no DNA to confirm it. This CDR3 contains 14 residues. Germline CDR1 reads SGHRS; CDR2 reads YFSETQ. CDR3 amino acids: CASGPGTMNTEAFF.

The chain employs TRBV5-1 and TRBJ2-1. Germline V lookup: CDR1 SGHRS, CDR2 YFSETQ. This CDR3 comprises 15 residues. CDR3 in amino acids: CASSLEAVRYNEQFF.

The chain is built from TRBV28 and TRBJ1-6. From germline, CDR1 is MDHEN and CDR2 SYDVKM. The CDR3 is made up of 13 amino acids. The CDR3 region is CASTIQLPSPLHF. The full variable domain, with the rest looked up from reference TRBV28 and TRBJ1-6, is DVKVTQSSRYLVKRTGEKVFLECVQDMDHENMFWYRQDPGLGLRLIYFSYDVKMKEKGDIPEGYSVSREKKERFSLILESASTNQTSMYLCASTIQLPSPLHFGNGTRLTVT.

This rearrangement joins TRBV2 to TRBJ2-5; TCRdb's D call of TRBD2 is untestable without DNA. Germline V lookup: CDR1 SNHLY, CDR2 FYNNEI. This CDR3 contains 14 residues. This CDR3 is CASAWAGGQETQYF.